One and the same sample provided the 2 T cell receptor beta chains below, sequenced in a study of identical twins. TCRdb analysed the 5' RACE reads with MiXCR anew, one entry per CDR3 protein. The sample yields 450,000 or so distinct CDR3 sequences, 20% to 25% seen once. The data also belong to a second study, concerning T cells expressing NK-cell markers.

Sequencing was carried out using CD4+ T cells sorted from blood. The receptors stem from a woman under 30 in good health.

This clonotype was observed many times. This rearrangement joins TRBV5-8 to TRBJ1-3; D is uncertain. CDR1 and CDR2 (germline): SGHTS, YDEGEE. V lost 0 bases to trimming and J lost 0 bases, with 7 bases between them. The CDR3 loop spans 15 amino acids. The CDR3 bases are TGTGCCAGCAGCTTGGGGGCGTACTCTGGAAACACCATATATTTT. Protein sequence: CASSLGAYSGNTIYF.

This chain uses TRBV6-1 with TRBJ2-2, with 9 bases matching TRBD1. Germline assignment: CDR1 MNHNS and CDR2 SASEGT. Trimming at V came to 6 bases and at J to 3 bases, leaving 5 bases not matched to a gene. The CDR3 is made up of 15 amino acids. The CDR3, as DNA: TGTGCCAGCAGAGCCGGGACAGGGTACACCGGGGAGCTGTTTTTT. Translation gives CASRAGTGYTGELFF.